One sample yielded the 2 T cell receptor beta chains listed below, sequenced in a study of identical twins. TCRdb re-called the 5' RACE reads through MiXCR, storing one row per CDR3 protein. Of about 240,000 distinct CDR3 sequences listed, roughly a tenth were seen once; the top ten hold about a tenth. Source material: memory T cells sorted from blood. The receptors here all came from a man in his fifties in good health.

This clonotype was detected only a few times. The chain carries TRBV6-1 and TRBJ2-3; no definite D call. Per the germline V gene, CDR1 is MNHNS and CDR2 is SASEGT. V was cut by 6 bases and J by 0 bases, with 4 bases left in between. The CDR3 consists of 12 residues. CDR3 in amino acids: CASRQSTDTQYF. In DNA form, the CDR3 reads TGTGCCAGCAGACAGAGCACAGATACGCAGTATTTT.

This clonotype was detected ten times or more. This chain uses TRBV25-1 with TRBJ2-5; 8 bases fit TRBD2. Germline V CDR1 and CDR2: MGHDK, SYGVNS. Unmatched junction bases numbered 6, after V lost 1 base and J lost 2 bases. CDR3 length equals 16 residues. The CDR3 DNA is TGTGCCAGCAGTGAATTAGGTAGCGGGACACAAGAGACCCAGTACTTC. Translation: CASSELGSGTQETQYF.